The present entry profiles one TCR beta chain with its context. These data come from a study of beta chain features in type 1 diabetes. As every portion of the isolated RNA was reverse transcribed, the sequencing read expressed TCRB transcripts. Assay: immunoSEQ multiplex PCR; the TCRdb copy retains only in-frame clones and omits some. The repertoire holds around 500,000 clones, with about an eighth as singletons. Germline loops: CDR1 SGDLS, CDR2 YYNGEE. Trimming at V came to 4 bases and at J to 10 bases, leaving 6 bases not matched to a gene. CDR3 length: 14 residues. Sequencing was carried out using naive CD4+ T cells from blood. The genes are TRBV9 and TRBJ1-6, with 9 positions matching TRBD1. This sequence originates from a woman aged 18-29 years in good health. The CDR3 DNA sequence: TGTGCCAGCAGCTCCAGGACAGGGGTCTCACCCCTCCACTTT. Its translation is CASSSRTGVSPLHF.